The 15 T cell receptor beta chains below come from one sample, sequenced in a study of blood T cell repertoires in COVID-19. Sequencing used immunoSEQ multiplex PCR; TCRdb keeps in-frame clones, though not all of them. The top ten clones hold roughly 5.5% of a sample with 95,000 to 150,000 clones, roughly four fifths of them seen once. The source material was peripheral blood. These receptors were collected from a man aged 55 to 70 with acute or convalescent COVID-19.

This sequence joins TRBV6-1 and TRBJ1-2; D may be TRBD1 (5 bases). The germline V gene encodes CDR1 MNHNS and CDR2 SASEGT. Between the trimmed V and J ends, which lost 1 base and 4 bases, there was a span of 13 bases. The CDR3 contains 15 residues. The CDR3 DNA reads TGTGCCAGCAGTGAAGGTCGGGGGAGGGTCTATGGCTACACCTTC. It is translated as CASSEGRGRVYGYTF.

The J gene is TRBJ2-3, the V gene TRBV5-1, with 9 nucleotides matching TRBD2. Trimming at V came to 4 bases and at J to 5 bases, leaving 11 bases not matched to a gene. The length of the CDR3 is 16 residues. Germline assignment: CDR1 SGHRS and CDR2 YFSETQ. The CDR3 reads CASSPKASGKGDTQYF. The CDR3 coding sequence is TGCGCCAGCAGCCCTAAAGCTAGCGGGAAGGGAGATACGCAGTATTTT.

This CDR3 reads CASSPGGWQPQHF. The CDR3 DNA reads as TGTGCCAGCAGCCCAGGGGGCTGGCAGCCCCAGCATTTT. This sequence joins TRBV2 and TRBJ1-5; 8 bases are shared with TRBD1. The CDR3 contains 13 residues. Losses at the gene ends were 6 bases for V and 7 bases for J; bases not matched to a gene: 5. The germline gives CDR1 SNHLY, CDR2 FYNNEI.

This clone has just a few counts. The V call is TRBV6-5, the J call TRBJ2-1, with a possible D match to TRBD2 (6 bases). CDR1 is MNHEY, CDR2 SVGAGI, per germline. The CDR3 totals 14 residues. The ends were cut back, 5 bases at V and 9 bases at J, with 17 bases in the middle. The CDR3 protein is CASSNGLSGSEQFF. CDR3 DNA sequence: TGTGCCAGCAGTAACGGACTATCCGGAAGTGAGCAGTTCTTC.

In this sample, this clone turned up a few times. This chain connects TRBV29-1 to TRBJ2-1; tentative D call: TRBD2 (6 bases). Trimming left V 3 bases short and J 10 bases short, with 7 bases between. Per germline, CDR1 SQVTM and CDR2 ANQGSEA. This CDR3 contains 10 residues. CDR3 DNA sequence: TGCAGCGTTGAGACTAGAGAGCAGTTCTTC. Amino acids: CSVETREQFF.

This clone was seen more than once but under ten times. The chain combines TRBV3-1 (or the pseudogene TRBV3-2) with TRBJ2-1; the D gene is possibly TRBD1 (6 bases). Germline-derived CDR1 and CDR2 are LGHDT and YNNKEL (reference sequence). The CDR3 has 13 amino acids. The V gene lost 1 base and the J gene lost 5 bases, with 6 bases spanning the gap. The CDR3 sequence: CASSQGGHNEQFF. The CDR3 nucleotides are TGTGCCAGCAGCCAAGGGGGGCACAATGAGCAGTTCTTC.

The chain combines TRBV7-9 with TRBJ2-1, with 10 bases matching TRBD1. J lost 0 bases, V lost 4 bases, and 6 bases had no gene match. The CDR3 sequence is 17 residues long. CDR1 SEHNR and CDR2 FQNEAQ come from the germline V gene (reference sequence). CDR3 nucleotide sequence: TGTGCCAGCAGCTATTGGGGGACAGGGGTCTCCTACAATGAGCAGTTCTTC. Its protein product is CASSYWGTGVSYNEQFF.

This chain uses TRBV11-2 with TRBJ2-7, with 7 positions matching TRBD1. The CDR3 covers 12 residues. V trimming: 5 bases; J trimming: 7 bases; junction bases outside the gene matches: 5. In germline, CDR1 is SGHAT, CDR2 FQNNGV. The CDR3 DNA follows: TGTGCCAGCAGCCGACAGGGCTGGGAGCAGTACTTC. Its protein product is CASSRQGWEQYF.

J is TRBJ1-1 and V is TRBV19, with 7 positions matching TRBD1. J was trimmed by 0 bases and V by 3 bases; bases with no gene match: 10. Germline-derived CDR1 and CDR2 are LNHDA and SQIVND (reference sequence). The CDR3 is 17 residues long. The CDR3 sequence: CASSIPWTGSMNTEAFF. CDR3 bases: TGTGCCAGTAGTATCCCTTGGACAGGATCGATGAACACTGAAGCTTTCTTT.

This chain links TRBV5-1 with TRBJ2-3, with 15 bases identical to TRBD2. Trimming cost V 2 bases and J 3 bases; bases outside gene matches: 10. The CDR3 has 19 residues. CDR1 is SGHRS and CDR2 is YFSETQ in the germline V gene. CDR3 sequence: CASSFLGTSGRSVTDTQYF. The CDR3 DNA reads as TGCGCCAGCAGCTTCCTCGGGACTAGCGGGAGGAGTGTAACAGATACGCAGTATTTT.

V and J are TRBV6-6 and TRBJ1-3; D remains unclear. The CDR3 loop spans 14 amino acids. The V gene lost 9 bases and the J gene lost 0 bases, with 12 bases spanning the gap. Germline CDR1 reads MNHNY; CDR2 reads SVGAGI (reference sequence). The CDR3 loop reads CASSTGDSGNTIYF. Written as DNA, the CDR3 is TGTGCCAGTTCTACCGGGGACTCTGGAAACACCATATATTTT.

J is TRBJ2-7 and V is TRBV7-6; 9 bases map to TRBD1. Germline values: CDR1 SGHVS, CDR2 FNYEAQ. Losses at the gene ends were 5 bases for V and 2 bases for J; bases not matched to a gene: 4. The CDR3 totals 14 residues. In DNA, the CDR3 is TGTGCCAGCAGCGGGACAGGGAGCGCCTACGAGCAGTACTTC. As protein: CASSGTGSAYEQYF.

This chain joins TRBV5-8 and TRBJ1-5; unclear D gene. This CDR3 spans 13 amino acids. The V end lost 1 base, the J end lost 5 bases, and 7 bases lay between the germline ends. From germline, CDR1 is SGHTS and CDR2 YDEGEE. In DNA form, the CDR3 reads TGTGCCAGCAGCTTGTGGCAGGATCAGCCCCAGCATTTT. Translating it yields CASSLWQDQPQHF.

The V and J genes are TRBV28 and TRBJ2-7, with 7 bases lining up with TRBD1. The germline CDR1 and CDR2 sequences are MDHEN and SYDVKM. V was clipped by 6 bases and J by 2 bases; unmatched bases: 4. The CDR3 totals 13 residues. The CDR3 coding sequence is TGTGCCAGCAGCGCGACAGGGCCCTACGAGCAGTACTTC. Protein: CASSATGPYEQYF. Complete variable domain (other parts from reference TRBV28 and TRBJ2-7): DVKVTQSSRYLVKRTGEKVFLECVQDMDHENMFWYRQDPGLGLRLIYFSYDVKMKEKGDIPEGYSVSREKKERFSLILESASTNQTSMYLCASSATGPYEQYFGPGTRLTVT.

The chain couples TRBV5-1 to TRBJ2-3, with TRBD2 matching over 8 bases. The CDR3 contains 17 residues. With V trimmed by 0 bases and J by 1 base, 7 bases remained unmatched. Germline lookup yields CDR1 SGHRS and CDR2 YFSETQ. CDR3 sequence (DNA): TGCGCCAGCAGCTTGGCCCCTGCGGGGGGCCGCACAGATACGCAGTATTTT. Its protein is CASSLAPAGGRTDTQYF.